This entry concerns a single T cell receptor (beta chain). The data were obtained in a study of blood T cell repertoires in COVID-19. At the level of the study: The United States, Italy and Spain provided the acute and convalescent COVID-19 samples. PBMCs, B-cell-depleted T cells, or T cells provided the cDNA or gDNA that made up the material.

Germline CDR1 reads SGHNT; CDR2 reads YYREEE (reference sequence). Trimming pared 2 bases from V and 1 base from J, leaving 6 bases between. This CDR3 has 13 amino acids. Authors' analysis steps: Amplification of reference gene primers was used by the study to estimate nucleated cell counts. Using immunoSEQ multiplex PCR, the repertoire was profiled, and TCRdb retains in-frame clones only, with some absent. The V and J calls and clone size come from that table; D and trimming were worked out from the DNA. Here the sample spans about 260,000 clones, around 87% being singletons. The sequence derives from a woman between 50 and 59 years old with acute or convalescent COVID-19. The source material was peripheral blood. The chain combines TRBV5-4 with TRBJ2-5; D ambiguous. The CDR3 protein is CASSLYFQETQYF. Written as DNA, the CDR3 is TGTGCCAGCAGCTTATATTTCCAAGAGACCCAGTACTTC.